Presented here are 9 T cell receptor beta chains from one specimen sequenced in a study of blood T cells in healthy people across ages. PCR was performed a second time for roughly 6 to 12 cycles using a sample-barcoded 5' primer and a J-beta primer mix. TCRdb re-derived calls from the 5' RACE reads in MiXCR, one entry per CDR3 protein. The data show approximately 690,000 distinct CDR3 sequences, roughly three fifths seen once. Sequenced input: blood. The receptors shown here come from a man between 60 and 75 years old in good health.

The chain is built from TRBV6-5 and TRBJ2-7, with D uncertain. CDR3 length: 14 amino acids. V gave up 5 bases and J gave up 1 base, with 12 bases separating them. Germline assignment: CDR1 MNHEY and CDR2 SVGAGI. The CDR3 reads CASSNRMGSYEQYF. The CDR3 DNA reads as TGTGCCAGCAGTAACCGTATGGGTTCCTACGAGCAGTACTTC.

This chain uses TRBV20-1 with TRBJ1-2; 11 nucleotides align to TRBD1. Germline V gene lookup returns CDR1 DFQATT and CDR2 SNEGSKA (reference sequence). V lost 3 bases and J lost 8; bases outside the gene matches: 5. This CDR3 is 13 amino acids long. Here the CDR3 DNA reads TGCAGTGCTAGTCCGGGACAGGGGGGCGGCTACACCTTC. Translation gives CSASPGQGGGYTF.

CDR3 loop: CASRVQGGPYEQYF. The DNA for the CDR3 is TGTGCCAGCAGGGTCCAGGGGGGCCCCTACGAGCAGTACTTC. V usage is TRBV2 and J usage is TRBJ2-7; TRBD1 might be the D (7 bases). V was pared by 6 bases and J by 2 bases, with 14 bases between. Germline values: CDR1 SNHLY, CDR2 FYNNEI. This CDR3 has 14 residues.

This chain connects TRBV20-1 to TRBJ2-5, with a possible D match to TRBD2 (5 bases). Germline assignment: CDR1 DFQATT and CDR2 SNEGSKA (reference sequence). The V and J ends lost 6 bases and 9 bases respectively, with 20 bases between them. The CDR3 length is 13 residues. The CDR3 DNA sequence: TGCAGTGCCGACCTAGGACCGCAGGAGGCCCAGTACTTC. Amino acid sequence: CSADLGPQEAQYF.

The table lists this clonotype with many counts. The V call is TRBV20-1, the J call TRBJ2-5, with TRBD1 as a possible D gene (5 bases). The germline V gene encodes CDR1 DFQATT and CDR2 SNEGSKA (reference sequence). Trimming took 6 bases from V and 1 from J, leaving 12 bases between them. The CDR3 is 13 amino acids. CDR3 coding DNA: TGCAGTGCATTAGGCAGGGCCCAAGAGACCCAGTACTTC. This sequence encodes CSALGRAQETQYF.

This clonotype appeared a few times. V and J are TRBV5-1 and TRBJ1-5, with a weak D call TRBD1 (6 bases). The CDR3 has 15 amino acids. CDR1 and CDR2 (germline): SGHRS, YFSETQ. V was clipped by 4 bases and J by 6 bases, with 17 bases between them. CDR3 in DNA: TGCGCCAGCAGCACGGCAGGGGAAGGAGGTCAGCCCCAGCATTTT. It codes for CASSTAGEGGQPQHF.

The rearrangement links TRBV29-1 to TRBJ2-2, with 8 bases aligning to TRBD1. The CDR3 runs 14 residues. The V gene's germline CDR1 is SQVTM and CDR2 ANQGSEA. With 2 bases clipped from V and 5 bases from J, the junction kept 4 bases outside the gene matches. The CDR3: CSVERQGATGELFF. The CDR3 DNA follows: TGCAGCGTTGAAAGGCAGGGGGCGACCGGGGAGCTGTTTTTT.

V is TRBV10-3 and J is TRBJ1-4; TRBD1 is a possible D gene (5 bases). CDR1 and CDR2 from the germline V gene are ENHRY and SYGVKD. Trimming removed 8 bases at V and 8 bases at J, with 12 bases between. This CDR3 contains 12 residues. The CDR3 DNA is TGTGCCATCTCGGGGGAGGGAGAAAAACTGTTTTTT. Translation: CAISGEGEKLFF.

The gene calls are TRBV6-5 and TRBJ2-1; D may be TRBD1 or TRBD2 (6 bases each). In germline, CDR1 is MNHEY, CDR2 SVGAGI. The ends were cut back, 8 bases at V and 5 bases at J, with 13 bases in the middle. There are 13 residues in the CDR3. The CDR3 DNA is TGTGCCAGCGGAGGGGGGAGTCACAATGAGCAGTTCTTC. It translates to CASGGGSHNEQFF.